These 17 T cell receptor beta chains share one sample of origin, sequenced in a study of T cell responses to AZD1222 COVID-19 vaccine (dated by TCRdb to the early 2020s). This specimen's time point label, interpreted: baseline before first vaccination. Receptor amplification or capture employed the immunoSEQ multiplex PCR assay. TCRdb mirrors the immuneACCESS table, restricted to in-frame sequences. Some clones are absent from its copies; in checked studies, under half trace to an unresolved V gene, and the reason for the others is unknown. The sample contains 140,000 to 150,000 clones, about 93% of them found a single time. 1.9% of the sample comes from the top ten. The sample consisted of peripheral blood, taken on day 0 of AZD1222 vaccination. These receptors were obtained from an adult in good health.

V is TRBV7-9 and J is TRBJ2-1; no firm D call. V lost 1 base to trimming and J lost 2 bases, with 9 bases between them. Germline V CDR1 and CDR2: SEHNR, FQNEAQ (reference sequence). This CDR3 comprises 15 residues. The CDR3 reads CASSLGAFPYNEQFF. Here the CDR3 DNA reads TGTGCCAGCAGCTTAGGGGCATTCCCCTACAATGAGCAGTTCTTC.

DNA for the CDR3: TGTGCCAGCAGCCAAGCCTTTGAGCGGAACTCTGGGGCCAACGTCCTGACTTTC. Protein sequence: CASSQAFERNSGANVLTF. The chain links TRBV4-2 to TRBJ2-6; D is perhaps TRBD2 (5 bases). The germline CDR1 and CDR2 sequences are LGHNA and YNFKEQ. CDR3 length: 18 residues. V shed 1 base and J shed 0 bases, with 13 bases lying between them.

The chain has TRBV6-5 and TRBJ1-2; D unclear. The CDR3 sequence is 12 residues long. Germline CDR1 and CDR2: MNHEY and SVGAGI. With 6 bases removed from V and 6 bases from J, the gap between germline ends came to 11 bases. The CDR3 DNA follows: TGTGCCAGCAGATCAATGGTGGATGGCTACACCTTC. Protein product: CASRSMVDGYTF.

The rearrangement joins TRBV3-1 (or the pseudogene TRBV3-2) to TRBJ1-6, with a weak D call TRBD1 (5 bases). Trimming removed 1 base from V and 10 bases from J, with 11 bases in between. In germline, CDR1 is LGHDT, CDR2 YNNKEL (reference sequence). CDR3 size: 14 residues. CDR3 DNA sequence: TGTGCCAGCAGCCAAGCAAGCGCAGGGTCACCCCTCCACTTT. Its translation is CASSQASAGSPLHF.

The rearrangement joins TRBV19 to TRBJ2-1; D assignment may be TRBD1 or TRBD2 (5 bases each). Trimming cost V 3 bases and J 0 bases, with 9 bases left between them. CDR1 LNHDA and CDR2 SQIVND come from the germline V gene (reference sequence). The CDR3 consists of 15 residues. The CDR3 loop reads CASSISRGSYNEQFF. CDR3 bases: TGTGCCAGTAGTATTTCGAGGGGCTCCTACAATGAGCAGTTCTTC.

The J gene is TRBJ1-4, the V gene TRBV6-5; 8 nucleotides align to TRBD1. CDR3 length: 15 residues. Germline CDR1 is MNHEY and CDR2 is SVGAGI. V lost 4 bases to trimming and J lost 6 bases; unmatched junction nucleotides: 7. The CDR3 sequence: CASSSPPGQDEKLFF. Written as DNA, the CDR3 is TGTGCCAGCAGTTCCCCCCCGGGACAGGATGAAAAACTGTTTTTT.

The chain is built from TRBV6-5 and TRBJ1-1, with no clear D. The CDR3 consists of 15 residues. Germline CDR1 reads MNHEY; CDR2 reads SVGAGI. V was cut by 6 bases and J by 5 bases, with 19 bases left in between. CDR3 region: CASRPGEGWGTEAFF. The DNA for the CDR3 is TGTGCCAGCAGGCCCGGGGAAGGGTGGGGAACTGAAGCTTTCTTT.

The table lists this clone with a count of one. The chain uses TRBV7-8 and TRBJ1-6; a possible D gene is TRBD1 (6 bases). V shed 2 bases and J shed 9 bases, with 11 bases lying between them. CDR1 and CDR2 from the germline V gene are SGHVS and FQNEAQ. The CDR3 consists of 14 residues. The CDR3 DNA reads as TGTGCCAGCAGCTTAAGACAGGCCCCTTCACCCCTCCACTTT. It yields the protein CASSLRQAPSPLHF.

The chain employs TRBV7-7 and TRBJ2-1, with 10 bases fitting TRBD1. V trimming: 5 bases; J trimming: 7 bases; junction bases outside the gene matches: 11. The CDR3 consists of 16 residues. Looked up from germline, CDR1 is SSHAT and CDR2 is FNYEAQ (reference sequence). CDR3 DNA: TGTGCCAGCAGCGCACACGGGACAGGGGCAAGTAATGAGCAGTTCTTC. Protein sequence: CASSAHGTGASNEQFF.

The rearrangement joins TRBV18 to TRBJ1-5, with 9 bases aligning to TRBD1. Looked up from germline, CDR1 is KGHSH and CDR2 is LQKENI. This CDR3 is 15 amino acids long. Losses at the gene ends were 3 bases for V and 3 bases for J; bases not matched to a gene: 3. Here the CDR3 DNA reads TGTGCCAGCTCACCGGGACAGGGTTACAATCAGCCCCAGCATTTT. It codes for CASSPGQGYNQPQHF.

The chain carries TRBV4-2 and TRBJ1-3; D ambiguous. The V and J ends lost 1 base and 0 bases respectively, with 7 bases between them. From germline, CDR1 is LGHNA and CDR2 YNFKEQ. This CDR3 region has 15 residues. The CDR3 loop reads CASSQVRDSGNTIYF. CDR3 coding DNA: TGTGCCAGCAGCCAAGTGAGGGACTCTGGAAACACCATATATTTT.

The chain employs TRBV2 and TRBJ2-7; D may be TRBD1 (5 bases). The germline V and J ends were trimmed by 6 bases and 0 bases, with 12 bases remaining between them. Per the germline V gene, CDR1 is SNHLY and CDR2 is FYNNEI. The CDR3 has 14 residues. CDR3 sequence (DNA): TGTGCCAGCAGGCCCAACAGGCCCTCCTACGAGCAGTACTTC. This translates into CASRPNRPSYEQYF.

The chain links TRBV3-1 (or the pseudogene TRBV3-2) to TRBJ2-3; 7 nucleotides align to TRBD2. This CDR3 region has 14 residues. Germline CDR1 is LGHDT and CDR2 is YNNKEL (reference sequence). V was clipped by 3 bases and J by 1 base; unmatched bases: 1. In nucleotides, the CDR3 is TGTGCCAGCAGCCAGGGGGGGGGCACAGATACGCAGTATTTT. Amino acids: CASSQGGGTDTQYF.

This rearrangement joins TRBV5-5 to TRBJ1-1, with D possibly TRBD1 on 5 matching bases. Germline V gene data show CDR1 as SGHKS and CDR2 as YYEKEE (reference sequence). Trimming stripped 4 bases from V and 4 bases from J, with 14 bases between. The CDR3 is 14 residues long. The CDR3 DNA follows: TGTGCCAGCAGCCTACAGGCCAGGACCACTGAAGCTTTCTTT. As protein: CASSLQARTTEAFF.

The V call is TRBV12-3 or TRBV12-4, the J call TRBJ2-7; D remains ambiguous. CDR3 length equals 13 residues. The V end was cut by 10 bases, the J end by 2 bases, with 15 bases between. CDR3 protein: CATSGPGAYEQYF. The CDR3 region has the DNA TGTGCCACCTCCGGGCCTGGGGCCTACGAGCAGTACTTC.

This clone was recorded once. V gene TRBV7-2 combines with J gene TRBJ1-1; D gene uncertain. Germline CDR1 reads SGHTA; CDR2 reads FQGNSA. The V end was cut by 2 bases, the J end by 8 bases, with 12 bases between. The CDR3 consists of 13 residues. This CDR3 reads CASSLKGGREAFF. The DNA of the CDR3 is TGTGCCAGCAGCTTAAAGGGAGGCCGGGAAGCTTTCTTT.

The genes are TRBV7-9 and TRBJ1-6, with 7 bases lining up with TRBD1. CDR1 and CDR2 from the germline V gene are SEHNR and FQNEAQ (reference sequence). J gave up 10 bases and V 5 bases, and 14 bases lay outside the gene matches. The CDR3 sequence is 16 residues long. The CDR3 bases are TGTGCCAGCAGCCCTGGGGGGGTCCAGGGGGAATCACCCCTCCACTTT. This codes for CASSPGGVQGESPLHF.